Given below is one TCR beta chain in context. What it binds is not known. 60 Vbeta and 13 Jbeta primers were used in PCR. The method was immunoSEQ multiplex PCR; TCRdb's version includes in-frame clones alone and lacks a portion of them. The sample lists 130,000 or so clones, about three quarters seen once, with about 1.7% in the top ten. Nominally healthy donors provided the samples, though records likely missed some immune exposures. These data originate in a study of cytomegalovirus exposure and HLA in healthy donors. Study observations and caveats: DRB1 showed the most TCR associations and HLA-C the fewest in a later analysis, as rates varied by HLA locus. An observed cluster of highly shared sequence variants was recorded as a likely sequencing artifact.

The sequence derives from a female donor in good health and CMV-seropositive. Sequenced material: PBMCs.

CDR3 coding DNA: TGTGCCAGCAGCGTAGACGGGTTCGTCCTGACTTTC. It specifies CASSVDGFVLTF. The chain links TRBV9 to TRBJ2-6; D is undetermined. The germline CDR1 and CDR2 sequences are SGDLS and YYNGEE. This CDR3 region has 12 residues. V lost 0 bases and J lost 12, with 7 bases in between. The full variable domain, with the rest looked up from reference TRBV9 and TRBJ2-6, is DSGVTQTPKHLITATGQRVTLRCSPRSGDLSVYWYQQSLDQGLQFLIQYYNGEERAKGNILERFSAQQFPDLHSELNLSSLELGDSALYFCASSVDGFVLTFGAGSRLTVL.